A single T cell receptor beta chain is shown here with its context. TCRdb's copy holds only in-frame clones and misses some; the assay was immunoSEQ multiplex PCR. This sample has approximately 9,700 clones, with roughly nine tenths found just once. The CDR3 length is 15 residues. With 2 bases removed from V and 3 bases from J, the gap between germline ends came to 13 bases. Germline lookup yields CDR1 MDHEN and CDR2 SYDVKM. The data are from a study of blood T cell repertoires in COVID-19. V and J are TRBV28 and TRBJ2-5; weak D call: TRBD2 (5 bases). The TCR originated in a human donor in a cohort sampled during active COVID-19. The source material was peripheral blood. DNA of the CDR3: TGTGCCAGCAGTTTACCCCGGGGTGTTAAAGAGACCCAGTACTTC. Residues: CASSLPRGVKETQYF.